This TCR beta chain was identified during a study of sequential checkpoint blockade in melanoma (dated by TCRdb to the late 2010s). A note on the overall study: In a 1:1 randomization, patients received either first-line nivolumab then ipilimumab (arm A) or ipilimumab then nivolumab (arm B). For some 22 patients, matched tumor biopsies were taken both before treatment and at week 13, after single-agent nivolumab (arm A) or ipilimumab (arm B). DNA from about 90 melanoma tumor samples collected before treatment underwent TCRbeta immunosequencing. Both trial sequences were followed by maintenance nivolumab. In about 79% of the matched pre- and post-treatment tumor biopsy pairs, both biopsies came from the same lesion. Findings and caveats that apply to the study as a whole: Among patients in the nivolumab-first arm (arm A), tumor TIL clonality before treatment was associated with response (P = .04). Within-arm analyses of tumor T-cell fraction were constrained by small sample sizes and reduced statistical power. Tumor T-cell fraction and clonality were found to correlate with PD-L1 staining and CD8+ T-cell counts but not with mutational load. Achieving clinical benefit was about 30 times more likely for patients whose tumor T-cell fraction and clonality increased by week 13. Validation of the response-prediction model combining TCR metrics and mutation burden is needed in larger, independent patient cohorts.

This clone qualifies as medium-sized (0.01 to 0.1%). This clone's antigen is unknown. Base qualities were left out, and no much larger clone turns up one base away. The treatment or condition label corresponds to: randomized to nivolumab then ipilimumab (arm A) or the reverse (arm B). No trial patient had received prior DNA-damaging chemotherapy. The samples were obtained from melanoma patients enrolled in CheckMate 064, an open-label, randomized phase II trial testing sequential checkpoint blockade. Tumor TCR sequencing used genomic DNA from formalin-fixed paraffin-embedded (FFPE) tissue samples. V loses 5 bases, J loses 4 bases, and the germline ends lie 15 bases apart. The CDR3 covers 14 residues, taking in both the cysteine and the phenylalanine. Of the read, only the CDR3 DNA is kept; its 42 bases are in frame from base 1. CDR1 is given as MNHGY and CDR2 as SAAAGT, both from the germline V gene.

The immunoSEQ Assay was used to immunosequence TCRbeta CDR3 regions from genomic DNA. Prior to high-throughput sequencing, genomic DNA was amplified by bias-controlled multiplex PCR. The authors' analysis ran thus. To quantify the absolute abundance of each unique TCRbeta CDR3 region, the sequences were collapsed and filtered. Clonality, defined as 1 minus Pielou's evenness, was calculated using only productive rearrangements. To compute tumor T-cell fraction, TCRbeta template counts were normalized to usable DNA, with usable DNA estimated from several housekeeping genes. A previously published method was used to identify clones whose frequencies were significantly greater in on-treatment samples than in baseline samples. This is the immuneACCESS table as TCRdb keeps it, with only in-frame sequences that have V and J called. A part of the clones is gone; compared with another copy, unresolved V genes explain less than half, and the rest is unexplained. The V and J calls and clone size come from that table; D and trimming were worked out from the DNA. The sample contains over 2,500 clones, over 15% of them found a single time. The ten largest clones represent 9% to 9.5% of the sample.

The chain is made from TRBV6-8 and TRBJ2-7; a confident D gene designation cannot be given. This receptor was identified in a human donor with melanoma. Material: tumor tissue (inferred from file names), obtained from a patient given nivolumab and ipilimumab in sequence. The CDR3 is CASSGDHWQYEQYF. At the DNA level, the sequence is TGTGCCAGCAGTGGAGACCATTGGCAGTACGAGCAGTACTTC.